The 6 T cell receptor beta chains listed next were all sequenced from one sample in a study of lymphopenia after photon versus proton radiotherapy. Some clones are missing from TCRdb's copy, which holds only in-frame ones; the method was immunoSEQ multiplex PCR. The sample consists of 45,000 to 65,000 clones, around 80% of them appearing once. The material was peripheral blood, obtained from a patient treated with photon-based radiotherapy. The receptors derive from a man in his fifties with gastric cancer.

This chain links TRBV4-1 with TRBJ1-1; a weak D match, TRBD1 (5 bases). Germline V gene data show CDR1 as MGHRA and CDR2 as YSYEKL. Trimming cost V 8 bases and J 1 base, with 20 bases left between them. The length of the CDR3 is 16 residues. The CDR3 DNA reads as TGCGCCAGCCGAAACCCGGGACGCAGGACGAACACTGAAGCTTTCTTT. Its protein is CASRNPGRRTNTEAFF.

The J gene is TRBJ1-2, the V gene TRBV27, with 7 bases matching TRBD1. Per the germline V gene, CDR1 is MNHEY and CDR2 is SMNVEV (reference sequence). There are 15 residues in the CDR3. J was trimmed by 8 bases and V by 2 bases; bases with no gene match: 11. The chain's CDR3 is CASSLGPLTGEGYTF. CDR3 DNA: TGTGCCAGCAGTTTAGGCCCACTTACAGGGGAAGGCTACACCTTC.

The V gene is TRBV9, the J gene TRBJ2-7, with D perhaps TRBD1 or TRBD2 (6 bases each). This CDR3 has 14 amino acids. V gave up 0 bases and J gave up 7 bases, with 14 bases separating them. Germline V gene sequence: CDR1 SGDLS, CDR2 YYNGEE. This CDR3 reads CASSVDLGAGEQYF. As DNA, the CDR3 is TGTGCCAGCAGCGTAGATCTGGGGGCGGGGGAGCAGTACTTC.

This clone was picked up one time. This sequence joins TRBV27 and TRBJ2-7; unclear D gene. V dropped 4 bases and J dropped 3 bases, with 4 bases sitting between them. This CDR3 is built from 11 residues. CDR1 is MNHEY and CDR2 is SMNVEV in the germline V gene (reference sequence). CDR3 residues: CASSSFYEQYF. In DNA form, the CDR3 reads TGTGCCAGCAGTTCATTCTACGAGCAGTACTTC.

For the CDR3, the DNA is TGCAGCGCTCACAGCGCTAATGAAAAACTGTTTTTT. Its protein is CSAHSANEKLFF. The chain joins TRBV29-1 to TRBJ1-4, with D unresolved. Germline V gene lookup returns CDR1 SQVTM and CDR2 ANQGSEA. V lost 7 bases and J lost 3, with 9 bases in between. The CDR3 is made up of 12 amino acids.

CDR3 sequence (DNA): TGTGCCAGCAGCCACACTGGGGATGCTTATGGCTACACCTTC. Translated: CASSHTGDAYGYTF. V gene TRBV28 combines with J gene TRBJ1-2; no firm D call. CDR1 and CDR2 (germline): MDHEN, SYDVKM. V was shortened by 6 bases and J by 5 bases, with 16 bases between the two germline ends. The CDR3 is 14 amino acids.